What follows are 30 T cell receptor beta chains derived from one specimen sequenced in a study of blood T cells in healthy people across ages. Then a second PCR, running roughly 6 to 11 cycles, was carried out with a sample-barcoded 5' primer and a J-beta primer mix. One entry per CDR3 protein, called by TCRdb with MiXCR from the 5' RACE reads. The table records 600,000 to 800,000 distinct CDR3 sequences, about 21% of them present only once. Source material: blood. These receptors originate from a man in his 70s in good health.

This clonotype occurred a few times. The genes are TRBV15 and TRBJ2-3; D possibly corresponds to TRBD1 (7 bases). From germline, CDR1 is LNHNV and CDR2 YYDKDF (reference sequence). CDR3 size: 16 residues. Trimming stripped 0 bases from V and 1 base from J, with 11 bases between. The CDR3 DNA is TGTGCCACCAGCAGAGATCAGGGGGGCGGCACAGATACGCAGTATTTT. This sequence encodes CATSRDQGGGTDTQYF.

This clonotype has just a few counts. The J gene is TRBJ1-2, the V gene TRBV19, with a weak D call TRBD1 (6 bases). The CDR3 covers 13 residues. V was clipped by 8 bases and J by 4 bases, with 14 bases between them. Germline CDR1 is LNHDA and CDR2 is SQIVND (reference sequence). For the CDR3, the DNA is TGTGCCAGTGGGATAGACAGGCCCTATGGCTACACCTTC. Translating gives CASGIDRPYGYTF.

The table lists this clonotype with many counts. In DNA form, the CDR3 reads TGCAGCGTCAACAGGGGGCGCGGAAATGAGCAGTTCTTC. Translated: CSVNRGRGNEQFF. The chain recombines TRBV29-1 with TRBJ2-1; 9 bases are a match to TRBD1. Looked up from germline, CDR1 is SQVTM and CDR2 is ANQGSEA. With V trimmed by 6 bases and J by 7 bases, 7 bases remained unmatched. The CDR3 loop spans 13 amino acids.

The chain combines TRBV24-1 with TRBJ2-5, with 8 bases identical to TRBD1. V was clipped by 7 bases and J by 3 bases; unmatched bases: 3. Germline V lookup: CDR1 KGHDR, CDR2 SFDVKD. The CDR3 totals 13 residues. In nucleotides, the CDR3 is TGTGCCACCAGCCCAGGGGGCGAAGAGACCCAGTACTTC. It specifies CATSPGGEETQYF.

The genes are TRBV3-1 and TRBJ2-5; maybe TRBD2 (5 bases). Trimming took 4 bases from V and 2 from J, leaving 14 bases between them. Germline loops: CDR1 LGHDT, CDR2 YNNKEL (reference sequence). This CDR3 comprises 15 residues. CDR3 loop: CASSRSAGDQETQYF. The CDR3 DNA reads TGTGCCAGCAGCCGGTCGGCGGGTGATCAAGAGACCCAGTACTTC.

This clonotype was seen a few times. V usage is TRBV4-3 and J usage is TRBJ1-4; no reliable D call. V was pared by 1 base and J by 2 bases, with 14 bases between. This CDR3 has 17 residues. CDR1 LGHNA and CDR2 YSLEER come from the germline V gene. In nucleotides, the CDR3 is TGCGCCAGCAGCCAAGGGCACTCCGCGGCGACTAATGAAAAACTGTTTTTT. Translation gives CASSQGHSAATNEKLFF.

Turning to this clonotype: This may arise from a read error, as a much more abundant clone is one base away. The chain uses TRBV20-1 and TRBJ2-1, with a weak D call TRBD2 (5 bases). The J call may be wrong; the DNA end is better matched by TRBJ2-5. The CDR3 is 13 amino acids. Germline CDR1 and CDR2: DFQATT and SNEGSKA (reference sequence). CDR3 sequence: CSASIGVEETQYF. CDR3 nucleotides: TGCAGTGCCTCTATCGGGGTCGAAGAGACCCAGTACTTC.

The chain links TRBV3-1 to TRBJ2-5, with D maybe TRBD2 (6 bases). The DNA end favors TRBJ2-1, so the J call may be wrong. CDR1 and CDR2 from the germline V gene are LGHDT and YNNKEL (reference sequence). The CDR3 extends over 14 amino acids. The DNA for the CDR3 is TGTGCCAGCAGCCACCTGGGGGGTTATGATGAGCAGTTCTTC. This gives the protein CASSHLGGYDEQFF.

The CDR3 is CASRGGTYEQYF. CDR3 sequence (DNA): TGTGCCAGCAGGGGAGGGACTTACGAGCAGTACTTC. The J gene is TRBJ2-5, the V gene TRBV2, with TRBD2 identical over 7 bases. The J call may not be correct, given that the DNA end is closer to TRBJ2-7. This CDR3 is built from 12 residues. From germline, CDR1 is SNHLY and CDR2 FYNNEI.

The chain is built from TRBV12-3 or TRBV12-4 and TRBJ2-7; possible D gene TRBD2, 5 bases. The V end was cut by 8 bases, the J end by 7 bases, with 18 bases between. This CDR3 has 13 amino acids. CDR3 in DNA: TGTGCCAGCGGCTTGGTCGGCTCGGGAGAGCAGTACTTC. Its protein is CASGLVGSGEQYF.

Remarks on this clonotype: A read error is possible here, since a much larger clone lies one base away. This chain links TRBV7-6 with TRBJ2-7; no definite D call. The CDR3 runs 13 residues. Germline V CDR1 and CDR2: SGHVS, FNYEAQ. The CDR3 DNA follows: TGTGCCAGCAGCTTAGAAGTTTCCTACGAGCAGTGCTTC. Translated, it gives CASSLEVSYEQCF.

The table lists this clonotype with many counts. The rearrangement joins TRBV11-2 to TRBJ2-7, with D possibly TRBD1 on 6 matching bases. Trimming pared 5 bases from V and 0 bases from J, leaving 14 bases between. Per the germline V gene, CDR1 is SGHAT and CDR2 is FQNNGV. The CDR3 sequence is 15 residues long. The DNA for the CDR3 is TGTGCCAGCAGCCGAAACCGGGACAACTCCTACGAGCAGTACTTC. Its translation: CASSRNRDNSYEQYF.

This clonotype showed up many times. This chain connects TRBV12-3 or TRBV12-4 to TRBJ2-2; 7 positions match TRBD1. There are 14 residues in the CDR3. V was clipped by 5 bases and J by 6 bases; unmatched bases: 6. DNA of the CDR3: TGTGCCAGCAGTCTTGACAGGGACCCCGGGGAGCTGTTTTTT. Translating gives CASSLDRDPGELFF.

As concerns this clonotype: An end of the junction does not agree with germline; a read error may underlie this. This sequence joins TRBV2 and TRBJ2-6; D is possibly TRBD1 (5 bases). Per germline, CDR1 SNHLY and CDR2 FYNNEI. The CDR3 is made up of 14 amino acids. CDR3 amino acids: CASSDFSGANVPTF. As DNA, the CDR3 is TGTGCCAGCAGTGACTTCTCTGGGGCCAACGTCCCGACTTTC.

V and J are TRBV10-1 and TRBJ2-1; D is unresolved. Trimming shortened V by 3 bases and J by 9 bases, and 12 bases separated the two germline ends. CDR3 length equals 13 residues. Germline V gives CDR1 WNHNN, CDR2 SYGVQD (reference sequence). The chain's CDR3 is CASSEVAFGEQFF. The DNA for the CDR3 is TGCGCCAGCAGTGAAGTTGCCTTTGGTGAGCAGTTCTTC.

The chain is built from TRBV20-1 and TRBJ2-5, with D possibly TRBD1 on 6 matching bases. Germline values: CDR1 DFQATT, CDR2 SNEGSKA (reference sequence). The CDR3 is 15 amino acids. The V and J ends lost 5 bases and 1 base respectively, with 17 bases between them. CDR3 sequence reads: CSAQTGQDLQETQYF. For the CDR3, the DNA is TGCAGTGCTCAAACAGGGCAGGATCTCCAAGAGACCCAGTACTTC.

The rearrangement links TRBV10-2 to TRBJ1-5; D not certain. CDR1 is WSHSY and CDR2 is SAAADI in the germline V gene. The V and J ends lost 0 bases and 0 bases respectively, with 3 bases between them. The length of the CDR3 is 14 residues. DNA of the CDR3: TGCGCCAGCAGTGAGTCGAATAGCAATCAGCCCCAGCATTTT. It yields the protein CASSESNSNQPQHF.

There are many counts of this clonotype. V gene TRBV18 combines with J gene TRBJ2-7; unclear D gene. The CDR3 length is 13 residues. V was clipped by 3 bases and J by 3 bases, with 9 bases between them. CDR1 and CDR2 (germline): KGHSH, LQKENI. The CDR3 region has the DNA TGTGCCAGCTCACCTCATCCGCACTACGAGCAGTACTTC. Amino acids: CASSPHPHYEQYF.

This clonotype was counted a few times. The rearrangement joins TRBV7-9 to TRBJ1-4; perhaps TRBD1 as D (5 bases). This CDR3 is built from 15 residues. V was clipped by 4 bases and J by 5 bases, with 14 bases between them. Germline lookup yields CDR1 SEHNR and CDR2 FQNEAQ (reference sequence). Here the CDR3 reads CASSSPGRQNEKLFF. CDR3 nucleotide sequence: TGTGCCAGCAGCTCTCCGGGACGGCAGAATGAAAAACTGTTTTTT.

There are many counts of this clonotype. The CDR3 coding sequence is TGTGCCAGCAGCCCGAGCCGCGGACTAGCGGGAGTTGGGGGTAATGAGCAGTTCTTC. This codes for CASSPSRGLAGVGGNEQFF. V gene TRBV12-3 or TRBV12-4 combines with J gene TRBJ2-1; 13 nucleotides line up with TRBD2. Trimming removed 6 bases from V and 7 bases from J; junction bases left unmatched: 18. The CDR3 runs to 19 residues.

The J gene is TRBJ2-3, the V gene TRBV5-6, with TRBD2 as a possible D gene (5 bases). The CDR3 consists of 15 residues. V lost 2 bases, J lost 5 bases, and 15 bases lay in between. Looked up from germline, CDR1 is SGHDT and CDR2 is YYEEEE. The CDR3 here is CASSFQEGVEDTQYF. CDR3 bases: TGTGCCAGCAGCTTTCAAGAGGGAGTCGAAGATACGCAGTATTTT.

The chain's CDR3 is CSVLGRMNTEAFF. For the CDR3, the DNA is TGCAGCGTTTTAGGACGGATGAACACTGAAGCTTTCTTT. The chain combines TRBV29-1 with TRBJ1-1; D ambiguous. Per germline, CDR1 SQVTM and CDR2 ANQGSEA. V was trimmed by 5 bases and J by 0 bases, leaving 10 bases between them. The CDR3 is 13 amino acids.

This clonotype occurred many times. For the CDR3, the DNA is TGTGCCAGCAGCTTAGTAGTGCGGACCAACGAGCAGTACTTC. It encodes CASSLVVRTNEQYF. The J gene is TRBJ2-7, the V gene TRBV7-2; D not resolved. The V end lost 1 base, the J end lost 5 bases, and 12 bases lay between the germline ends. Germline CDR1 reads SGHTA; CDR2 reads FQGNSA. The CDR3 is 14 amino acids.

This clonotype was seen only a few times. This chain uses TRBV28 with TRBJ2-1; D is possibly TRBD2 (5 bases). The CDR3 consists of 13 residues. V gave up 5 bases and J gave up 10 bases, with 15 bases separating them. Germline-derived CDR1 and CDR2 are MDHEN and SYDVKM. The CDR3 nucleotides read TGTGCCAGCAGTCTCACTATGGGGAGCGAGCAGTTCTTC. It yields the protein CASSLTMGSEQFF. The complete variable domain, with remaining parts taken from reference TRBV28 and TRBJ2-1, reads DVKVTQSSRYLVKRTGEKVFLECVQDMDHENMFWYRQDPGLGLRLIYFSYDVKMKEKGDIPEGYSVSREKKERFSLILESASTNQTSMYLCASSLTMGSEQFFGPGTRLTVL.

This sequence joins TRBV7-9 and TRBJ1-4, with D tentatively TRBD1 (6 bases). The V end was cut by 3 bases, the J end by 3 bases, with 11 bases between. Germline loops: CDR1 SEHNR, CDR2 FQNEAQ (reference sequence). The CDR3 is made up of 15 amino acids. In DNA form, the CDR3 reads TGTGCCAGCAGCTTCGTGTCAGGGGCTAATGAAAAACTGTTTTTT. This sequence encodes CASSFVSGANEKLFF. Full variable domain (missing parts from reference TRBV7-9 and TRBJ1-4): DTGVSQNPRHKITKRGQNVTFRCDPISEHNRLYWYRQTLGQGPEFLTYFQNEAQLEKSRLLSDRFSAERPKGSFSTLEIQRTEQGDSAMYLCASSFVSGANEKLFFGSGTQLSVL.

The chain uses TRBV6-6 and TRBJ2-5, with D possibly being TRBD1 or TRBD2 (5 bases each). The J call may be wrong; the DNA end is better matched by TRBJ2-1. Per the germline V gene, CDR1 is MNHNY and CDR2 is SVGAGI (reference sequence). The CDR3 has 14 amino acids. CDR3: CASSFRGGADEQFF. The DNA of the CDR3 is TGTGCCAGCAGTTTTCGGGGCGGCGCCGATGAGCAGTTCTTC.

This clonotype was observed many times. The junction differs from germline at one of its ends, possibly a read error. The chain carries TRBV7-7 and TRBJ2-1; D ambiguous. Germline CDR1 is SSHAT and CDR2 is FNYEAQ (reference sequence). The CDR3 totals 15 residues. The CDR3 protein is CASSLSWEVYNEQFF. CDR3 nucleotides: TGTGCTAGCAGCTTGAGCTGGGAAGTCTACAATGAGCAGTTCTTC.

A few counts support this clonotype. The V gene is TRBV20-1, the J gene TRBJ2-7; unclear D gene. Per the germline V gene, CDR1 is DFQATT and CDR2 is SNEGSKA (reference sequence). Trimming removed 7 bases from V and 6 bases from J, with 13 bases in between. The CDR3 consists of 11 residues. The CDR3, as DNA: TGCAGTGGAAGAGACGACCTCGAGCAGTACTTC. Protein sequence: CSGRDDLEQYF.

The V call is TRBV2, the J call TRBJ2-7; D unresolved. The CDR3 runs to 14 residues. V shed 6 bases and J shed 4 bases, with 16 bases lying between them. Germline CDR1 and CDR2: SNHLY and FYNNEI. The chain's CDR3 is CASRPSPSQYEQYF. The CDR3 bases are TGTGCCAGCAGGCCGTCCCCATCACAGTACGAGCAGTACTTC.

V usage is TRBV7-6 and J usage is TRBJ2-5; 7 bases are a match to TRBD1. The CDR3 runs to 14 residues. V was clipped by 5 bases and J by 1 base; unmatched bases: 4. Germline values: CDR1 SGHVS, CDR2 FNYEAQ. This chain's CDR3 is CASSMRTGQETQYF. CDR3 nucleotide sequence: TGTGCCAGCAGCATGCGGACAGGCCAAGAGACCCAGTACTTC.